The subject of this entry is one TCR beta chain. This CDR3 contains 14 residues. The V end lost 0 bases, the J end lost 2 bases, and 7 bases lay between the germline ends. The germline gives CDR1 SGHVS, CDR2 FNYEAQ. This record belongs to a study of shared clonotypes between healthy human individuals. Study background: Each donor's CD4 naive and CD4 memory cells filled three plates apiece, CD8 naive two, and CD8 memory one.

Under the authors' procedure: Filtering differed since immunoSEQ provided only junctions, with no quality scores. The assay was immunoSEQ multiplex PCR, and TCRdb's table has in-frame clones only and misses some. V and J calls and clone size come straight from that table; D and trimming were deduced from the DNA. The sample consists of roughly 1.4 million clones, approximately 98.5% of them appearing once. The donors were adults (healthy and HIV-negative) with no recent acute infections or vaccinations. A CD45RA+ naive subset and a CD45RA-negative memory subset were split from CD4+ cells. Specimen: naive CD4+ T cells sorted from blood. Subset defined: CD45RA+ positively selected. J is TRBJ1-1 and V is TRBV7-6; unclear D gene. This receptor was obtained from a man aged 30 to 45 in good health. DNA for the CDR3: TGTGCCAGCAGCTTAGCTACAGATAACACTGAAGCTTTCTTT. This sequence encodes CASSLATDNTEAFF.